Described below is a single T cell receptor beta chain sequence and its context. This sample stems from a study of blood T cell repertoires in COVID-19. TCRdb's table, derived via immunoSEQ multiplex PCR, lists solely in-frame clones and lacks some. This table holds about 190,000 clones, over 80% found once. CDR3 length: 13 residues. The germline V gene encodes CDR1 SGHRS and CDR2 YFSETQ. With 0 bases removed from V and 4 bases from J, the gap between germline ends came to 5 bases. Material: peripheral blood. The sequence was obtained from a woman aged 25 to 39 with acute or convalescent COVID-19. The chain uses TRBV5-1 and TRBJ1-5; the D is unclear. The CDR3: CASSLDANQPQHF. As DNA, the CDR3 is TGCGCCAGCAGCTTGGATGCGAATCAGCCCCAGCATTTT. Together with reference TRBV5-1 and TRBJ1-5, the CDR3 gives the full variable domain: KAGVTQTPRYLIKTRGQQVTLSCSPISGHRSVSWYQQTPGQGLQFLFEYFSETQRNKGNFPGRFSGRQFSNSRSEMNVSTLELGDSALYLCASSLDANQPQHFGDGTRLSIL.